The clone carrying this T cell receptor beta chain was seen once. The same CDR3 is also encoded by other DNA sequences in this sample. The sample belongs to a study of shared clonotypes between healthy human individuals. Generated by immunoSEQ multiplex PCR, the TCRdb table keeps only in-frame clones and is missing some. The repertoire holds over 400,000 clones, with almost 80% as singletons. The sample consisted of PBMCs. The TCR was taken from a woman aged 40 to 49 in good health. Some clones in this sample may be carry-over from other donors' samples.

The CDR3 reads CASSLGQGATNEKLFF. As DNA, the CDR3 is TGCGCCAGCAGCTTGGGACAGGGTGCAACTAATGAAAAACTGTTTTTT. The rearrangement uses TRBV5-1 and TRBJ1-4; TRBD1 matches 7 bases. The junction had 2 bases not matched to a gene; V was cut back by 0 bases and J by 0 bases. CDR3 length: 16 amino acids. CDR1 SGHRS and CDR2 YFSETQ come from the germline V gene.